This TCR beta chain appears in the sequencing data of a study of blood T cell repertoires in COVID-19. Study in general: Both acute and convalescent COVID-19 samples were obtained from the United States, Italy and Spain. T cells, B-cell-depleted T cells, or PBMCs supplied cDNA or gDNA.

Seattle patients were enrolled while actively infected and followed longitudinally. The CDR3 has 11 amino acids. The V gene lost 6 bases and the J gene lost 2 bases, with 3 bases spanning the gap. Germline V CDR1 and CDR2: MNHEY, SMNVEV (reference sequence). Original methodology: Amplified reference gene primers provided the basis for estimating nucleated cell counts. Only in-frame clones appear in the TCRdb table, and some are missing; sequencing was by immunoSEQ multiplex PCR. V and J calls and clone size are copied from that table; D and trimming were computed from the DNA. This sample has over 250,000 clones, with roughly 92% found just once.

The sequencing input was peripheral blood. This sequence was found in a woman in her twenties or thirties with COVID-19, enrolled during active disease. The chain joins TRBV27 to TRBJ2-3; D is ambiguous. CDR3 nucleotide sequence: TGTGCCAGCAGCATCACAGATACGCAGTATTTT. Its protein product is CASSITDTQYF.